These T cell receptor beta chains were read from a single sample in a study of PD-1 blockade in classical Hodgkin lymphoma. The data were produced by immunoSEQ multiplex PCR, yet TCRdb's version contains in-frame clones alone and is incomplete. The repertoire holds roughly 27,000 clones, with over 60% as singletons. The sequencing used peripheral blood mononuclear cells (PBMCs), collected before the fourth cycle of nivolumab. These receptors originate from a human donor with classical Hodgkin lymphoma. CDR3s include the opening cysteine and the closing phenylalanine or tryptophan. Each record gives: clone size, J gene, V gene, D gene, CDR3 DNA, CDR3 protein. A D gene is named only where the DNA matches it firmly. Some rows have no size entry. The others give once, few or many, or a class for an expanded clone.

NA	TRBJ2-7	TRBV28	NA	TGTGCCAGTAAATCAGCTCCTCAAACCTACGAGCAGTACTTC	CASKSAPQTYEQYF
NA	TRBJ2-7	TRBV5-5	TRBD1	TGTGCCAGCAGCTTGTTCGACAGGGGTTACGAGCAGTACTTC	CASSLFDRGYEQYF
NA	TRBJ2-7	TRBV7-8	NA	TGTGCCAGCAGCTTAGAGGCCAGGGAGACCTACGAGCAGTACTTC	CASSLEARETYEQYF
few	TRBJ1-2	TRBV7-9	NA	TGTGCCAGCAGCTTTTCGGCAGGGACCCATTATGGCTACACCTTC	CASSFSAGTHYGYTF
NA	TRBJ1-4	TRBV28	NA	TGTGCCAGCATAGGGGTTTTTAATGAAAAACTGTTTTTT	CASIGVFNEKLFF
few	TRBJ2-7	TRBV9	NA	TGTGCCAGCAGCGTAGCAGGGAATCCCTACGAGCAGTACTTC	CASSVAGNPYEQYF
NA	TRBJ1-1	TRBV6-6	NA	TGTGCCAGCAGCTCGGACGGAATCGGAACTGAAGCTTTCTTT	CASSSDGIGTEAFF
once	TRBJ2-1	TRBV7-9	NA	TGTGCCAGCAGCTTAGACGGGATCAGTGAGCAGTTCTTC	CASSLDGISEQFF
once	TRBJ1-5	TRBV30	NA	TGTGCCTGGAGCGCCGGCCCGAATCAGCCCCAGCATTTT	CAWSAGPNQPQHF
few	TRBJ2-3	TRBV2	NA	TGTGCCAGCAGTGAAACGCGACGAGACACAGATACGCAGTATTTT	CASSETRRDTDTQYF
NA	TRBJ1-3	TRBV7-9	NA	TGTGCCAGCAGCTCTCCGGGTAACCGAAACACCATATATTTT	CASSSPGNRNTIYF
few	TRBJ2-7	TRBV30	NA	TGTGCCTGGAGTGTACAGACAGAGCAGTACTTC	CAWSVQTEQYF
NA	TRBJ2-1	TRBV5-1	NA	TGCGCCAGCAGCTTGAGCGGAAGCTCCTACAATGAGCAGTTCTTC	CASSLSGSSYNEQFF
NA	TRBJ1-4	TRBV18	NA	TGTGCCAGCTCACCCGGCCTTAATGAAAAACTGTTTTTT	CASSPGLNEKLFF
medium-sized	TRBJ1-6	TRBV18	TRBD1	TGTGCCAGCTCACCTTTACGACAGGGGGCAGGCGGTAATTCACCCCTCCACTTT	CASSPLRQGAGGNSPLHF
few	TRBJ2-3	TRBV28	NA	TGTGCCAGCAGTGGCCTTCTTGGGGCGGGCAGTCGCACAGATACGCAGTATTTT	CASSGLLGAGSRTDTQYF
NA	TRBJ1-4	TRBV6-1	NA	TGTGCCAGCAATAGGGGTCAAGGCGGGGAAAAACTGTTTTTT	CASNRGQGGEKLFF
once	TRBJ2-7	TRBV6-5	NA	TGTGCCAGCAGTTACTCGGCGGGATTTCGATCCTACGAGCAGTACTTC	CASSYSAGFRSYEQYF
NA	TRBJ1-1	TRBV7-8	NA	TGTGCCAGCAGCAGAGGGAGCGGGGGCTTTACTGAAGCTTTCTTT	CASSRGSGGFTEAFF
few	TRBJ1-2	TRBV5-4	TRBD1	TGTGCCAGCAGCGGGGACAGGGCCTTAGGAGGCTATGGCTACACCTTC	CASSGDRALGGYGYTF
medium-sized	TRBJ2-1	TRBV10-2	TRBD1	TGCGCCAGCAGTCCACAGGGGAATGAGCAGTTCTTC	CASSPQGNEQFF
once	TRBJ1-1	TRBV7-2	NA	TGTGCCAGCACCCCAGCTGAGGGGGGTTCTCCGGAGTGGGACACTGAAGCTTTCTTT	CASTPAEGGSPEWDTEAFF
NA	TRBJ2-7	TRBV5-1	NA	TGCGCCAGCAGCTCGAGTGGACATGAAATCTACGAGCAGTACTTC	CASSSSGHEIYEQYF
NA	TRBJ2-2	TRBV5-1	NA	TGCGCCAGCAGCCCACCCGGGAGCGGCACCGGGGAGCTGTTTTTT	CASSPPGSGTGELFF
NA	TRBJ2-7	TRBV6-5	NA	TGTGCCAGCAGTTACTCGGAGCGGAGCTACGAGCAGTACTTC	CASSYSERSYEQYF